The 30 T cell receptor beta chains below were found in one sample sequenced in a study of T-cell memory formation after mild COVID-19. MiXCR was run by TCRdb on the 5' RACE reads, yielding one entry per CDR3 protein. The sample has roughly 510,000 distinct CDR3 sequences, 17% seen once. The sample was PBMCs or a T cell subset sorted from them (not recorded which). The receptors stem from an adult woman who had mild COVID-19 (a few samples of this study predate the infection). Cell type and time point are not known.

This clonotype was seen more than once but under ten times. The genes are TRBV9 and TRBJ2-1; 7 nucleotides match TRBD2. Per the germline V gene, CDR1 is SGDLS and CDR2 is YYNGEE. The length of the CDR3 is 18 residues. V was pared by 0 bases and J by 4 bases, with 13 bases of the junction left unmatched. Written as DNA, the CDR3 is TGTGCCAGCAGCGTAGCGGTCGCTAGCGGAGCCTTGTACAATGAGCAGTTCTTC. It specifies CASSVAVASGALYNEQFF.

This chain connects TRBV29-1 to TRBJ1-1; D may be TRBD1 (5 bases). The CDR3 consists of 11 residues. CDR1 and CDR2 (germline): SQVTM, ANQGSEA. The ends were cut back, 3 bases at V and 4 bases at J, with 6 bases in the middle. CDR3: CSVDTGTEAFF. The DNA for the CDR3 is TGCAGCGTTGATACAGGCACTGAAGCTTTCTTT. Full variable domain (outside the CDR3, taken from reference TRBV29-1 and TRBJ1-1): SAVISQKPSRDICQRGTSLTIQCQVDSQVTMMFWYRQQPGQSLTLIATANQGSEATYESGFVIDKFPISRPNLTFSTLTVSNMSPEDSSIYLCSVDTGTEAFFGQGTRLTVV.

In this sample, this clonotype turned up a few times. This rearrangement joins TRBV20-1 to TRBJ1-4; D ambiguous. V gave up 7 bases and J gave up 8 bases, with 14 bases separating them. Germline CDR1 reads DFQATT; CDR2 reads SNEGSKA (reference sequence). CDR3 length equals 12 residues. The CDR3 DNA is TGCAGTGTTAAAACCGGACGGGAAAAACTGTTTTTT. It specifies CSVKTGREKLFF.

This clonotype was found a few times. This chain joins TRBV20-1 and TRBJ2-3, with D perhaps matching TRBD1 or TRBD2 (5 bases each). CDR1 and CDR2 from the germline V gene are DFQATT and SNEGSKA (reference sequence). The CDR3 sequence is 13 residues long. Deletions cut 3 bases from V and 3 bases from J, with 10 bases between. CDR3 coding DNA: TGCAGTGCTAGTAGGGACCCGACAGATACGCAGTATTTT. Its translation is CSASRDPTDTQYF.

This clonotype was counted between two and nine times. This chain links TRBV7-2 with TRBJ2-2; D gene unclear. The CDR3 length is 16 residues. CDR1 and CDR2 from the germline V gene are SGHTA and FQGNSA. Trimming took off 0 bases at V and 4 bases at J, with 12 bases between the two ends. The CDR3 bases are TGTGCCAGCAGCTTAGCGCGGTGGGCCGGCACCGGGGAGCTGTTTTTT. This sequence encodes CASSLARWAGTGELFF.

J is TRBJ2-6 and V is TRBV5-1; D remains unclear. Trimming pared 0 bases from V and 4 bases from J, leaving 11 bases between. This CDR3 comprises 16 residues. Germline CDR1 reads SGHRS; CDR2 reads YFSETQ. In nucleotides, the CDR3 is TGCGCCAGCAGCTTGGCTGCCGTCTTAGGGGCCAACGTCCTGACTTTC. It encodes CASSLAAVLGANVLTF.

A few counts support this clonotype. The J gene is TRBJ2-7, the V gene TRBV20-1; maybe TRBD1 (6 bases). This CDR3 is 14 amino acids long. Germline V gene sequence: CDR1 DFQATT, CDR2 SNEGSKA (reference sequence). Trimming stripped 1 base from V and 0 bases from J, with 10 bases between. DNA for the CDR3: TGCAGTGCTAGAGCCGGGACACACTCCTACGAGCAGTACTTC. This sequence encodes CSARAGTHSYEQYF.

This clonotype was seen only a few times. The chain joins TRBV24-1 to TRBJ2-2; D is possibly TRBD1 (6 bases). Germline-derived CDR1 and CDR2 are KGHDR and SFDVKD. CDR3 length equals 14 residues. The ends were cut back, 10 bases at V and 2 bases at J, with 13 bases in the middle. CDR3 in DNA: TGTGCCACTAAGGGACAATCAAACACCGGGGAGCTGTTTTTT. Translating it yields CATKGQSNTGELFF.

The CDR3 coding sequence is TGTGCCAGCAAGGGGCAGGCGGAACCCTACGAGCAGTACTTC. Translating gives CASKGQAEPYEQYF. This chain joins TRBV6-6 and TRBJ2-7; maybe TRBD1 (5 bases). Germline loops: CDR1 MNHNY, CDR2 SVGAGI (reference sequence). The CDR3 spans 14 residues. Trimming removed 7 bases at V and 2 bases at J, with 15 bases between.

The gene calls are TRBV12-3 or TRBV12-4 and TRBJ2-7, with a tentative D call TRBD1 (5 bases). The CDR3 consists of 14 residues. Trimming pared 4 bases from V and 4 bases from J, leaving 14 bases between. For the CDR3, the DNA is TGTGCCAGCAGTTCAGACAGACCCTTATACGAGCAGTACTTC. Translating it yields CASSSDRPLYEQYF.

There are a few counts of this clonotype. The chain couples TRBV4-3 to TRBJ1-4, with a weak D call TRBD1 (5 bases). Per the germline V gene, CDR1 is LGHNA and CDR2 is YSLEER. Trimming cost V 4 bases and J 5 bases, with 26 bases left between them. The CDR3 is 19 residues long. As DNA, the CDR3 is TGCGCCAGCAGCCCAAGAGAGGGGTCCCGGGACGGGGGAAATGAAAAACTGTTTTTT. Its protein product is CASSPREGSRDGGNEKLFF.

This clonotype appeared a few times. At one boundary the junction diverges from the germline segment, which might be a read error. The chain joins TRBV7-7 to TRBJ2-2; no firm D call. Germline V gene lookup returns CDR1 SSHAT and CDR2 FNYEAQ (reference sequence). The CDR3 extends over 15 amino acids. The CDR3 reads CASSPRSPNTGELFF. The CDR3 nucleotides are TGTGCTAGCAGCCCTAGGAGTCCGAACACCGGGGAGCTGTTTTTT.

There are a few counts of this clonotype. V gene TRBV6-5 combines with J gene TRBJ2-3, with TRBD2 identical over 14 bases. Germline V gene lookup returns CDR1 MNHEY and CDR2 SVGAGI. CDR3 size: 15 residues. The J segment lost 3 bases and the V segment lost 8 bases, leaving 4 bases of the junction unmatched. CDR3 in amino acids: CASGLAGGSTDTQYF. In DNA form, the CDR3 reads TGTGCCAGCGGACTAGCGGGGGGAAGTACAGATACGCAGTATTTT.

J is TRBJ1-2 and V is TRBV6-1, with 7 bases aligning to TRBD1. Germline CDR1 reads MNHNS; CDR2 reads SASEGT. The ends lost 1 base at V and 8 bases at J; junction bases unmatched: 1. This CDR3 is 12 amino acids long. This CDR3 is CASSEGTGGYTF. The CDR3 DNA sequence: TGTGCCAGCAGTGAAGGGACAGGAGGCTACACCTTC.

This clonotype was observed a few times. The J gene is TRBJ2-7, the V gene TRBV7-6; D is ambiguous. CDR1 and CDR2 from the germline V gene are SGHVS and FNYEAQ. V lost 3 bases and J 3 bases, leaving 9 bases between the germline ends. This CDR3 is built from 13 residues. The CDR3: CASSLGHNYEQYF. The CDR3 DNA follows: TGTGCCAGCAGCTTGGGCCACAACTACGAGCAGTACTTC.

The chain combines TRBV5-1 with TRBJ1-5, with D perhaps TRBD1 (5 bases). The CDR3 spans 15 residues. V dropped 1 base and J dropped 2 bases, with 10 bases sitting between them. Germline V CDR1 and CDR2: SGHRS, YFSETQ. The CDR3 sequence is CASSLLGRGNQPQHF. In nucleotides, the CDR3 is TGCGCCAGCAGCTTGTTGGGCAGGGGCAATCAGCCCCAGCATTTT.

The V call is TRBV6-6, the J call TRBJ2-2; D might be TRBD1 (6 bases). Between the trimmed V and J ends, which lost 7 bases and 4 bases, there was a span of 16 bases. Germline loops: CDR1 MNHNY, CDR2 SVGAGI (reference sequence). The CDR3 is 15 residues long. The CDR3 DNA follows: TGTGCCAGCAAGTCCGGACAGATATTCACCGGGGAGCTGTTTTTT. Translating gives CASKSGQIFTGELFF.

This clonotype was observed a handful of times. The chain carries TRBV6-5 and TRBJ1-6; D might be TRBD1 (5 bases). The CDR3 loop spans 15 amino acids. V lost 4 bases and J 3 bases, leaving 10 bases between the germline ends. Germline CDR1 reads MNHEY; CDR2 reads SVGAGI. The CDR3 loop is CASSFDSYYNSPLHF. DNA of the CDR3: TGTGCCAGCAGTTTCGACAGTTACTATAATTCACCCCTCCACTTT.

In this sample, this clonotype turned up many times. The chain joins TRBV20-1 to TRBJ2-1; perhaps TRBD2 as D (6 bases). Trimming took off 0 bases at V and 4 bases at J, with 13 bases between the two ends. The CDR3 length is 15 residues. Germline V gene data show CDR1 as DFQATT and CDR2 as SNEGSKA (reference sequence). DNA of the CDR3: TGCAGTGCTAGAGATCTAGCTAGCGATTACAATGAGCAGTTCTTC. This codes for CSARDLASDYNEQFF.

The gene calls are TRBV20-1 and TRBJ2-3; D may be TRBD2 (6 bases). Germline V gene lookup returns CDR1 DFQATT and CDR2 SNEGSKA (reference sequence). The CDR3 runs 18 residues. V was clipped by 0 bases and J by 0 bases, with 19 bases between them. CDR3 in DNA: TGCAGTGCTAGAGATCAGAAGCGGGTGGGACCTAGCACAGATACGCAGTATTTT. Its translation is CSARDQKRVGPSTDTQYF.

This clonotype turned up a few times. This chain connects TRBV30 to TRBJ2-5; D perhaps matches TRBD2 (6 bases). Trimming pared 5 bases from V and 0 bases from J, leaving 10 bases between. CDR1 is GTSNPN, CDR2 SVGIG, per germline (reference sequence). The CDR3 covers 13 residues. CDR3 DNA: TGTGCCTGGGGAGGGACCGACCAAGAGACCCAGTACTTC. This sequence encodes CAWGGTDQETQYF.

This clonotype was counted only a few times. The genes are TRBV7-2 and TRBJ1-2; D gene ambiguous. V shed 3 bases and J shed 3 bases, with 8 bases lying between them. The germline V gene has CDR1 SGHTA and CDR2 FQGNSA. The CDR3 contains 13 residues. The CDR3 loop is CASSFDGDYGYTF. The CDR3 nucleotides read TGTGCCAGCAGCTTTGACGGGGACTATGGCTACACCTTC. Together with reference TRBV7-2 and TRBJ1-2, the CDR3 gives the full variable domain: GAGVSQSPSNKVTEKGKDVELRCDPISGHTALYWYRQSLGQGLEFLIYFQGNSAPDKSGLPSDRFSAERTGGSVSTLTIQRTQQEDSAVYLCASSFDGDYGYTFGSGTRLTVV.

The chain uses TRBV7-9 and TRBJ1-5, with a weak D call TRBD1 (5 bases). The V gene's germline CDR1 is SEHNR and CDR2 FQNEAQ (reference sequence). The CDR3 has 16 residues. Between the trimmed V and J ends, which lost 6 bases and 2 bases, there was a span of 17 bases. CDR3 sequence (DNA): TGTGCCAGCAGGGGGACGGATACTGGGGGCAATCAGCCCCAGCATTTT. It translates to CASRGTDTGGNQPQHF.

The CDR3 sequence is CASSQRWGGQETQYF. Here the CDR3 DNA reads TGTGCCAGCAGCCAACGGTGGGGGGGACAAGAGACCCAGTACTTC. The rearrangement joins TRBV14 to TRBJ2-5, with 7 bases matching TRBD2. From germline, CDR1 is SGHDN and CDR2 FVKESK. The V gene end was trimmed by 2 bases and the J gene end by 2 bases; junction bases not matched to a gene: 5. The CDR3 is 15 residues long.

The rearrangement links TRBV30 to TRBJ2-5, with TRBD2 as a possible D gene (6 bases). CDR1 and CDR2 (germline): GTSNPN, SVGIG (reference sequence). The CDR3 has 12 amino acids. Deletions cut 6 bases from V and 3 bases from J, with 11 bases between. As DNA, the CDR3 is TGTGCCTGTCCCTGGGGGGAAGAGACCCAGTACTTC. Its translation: CACPWGEETQYF.

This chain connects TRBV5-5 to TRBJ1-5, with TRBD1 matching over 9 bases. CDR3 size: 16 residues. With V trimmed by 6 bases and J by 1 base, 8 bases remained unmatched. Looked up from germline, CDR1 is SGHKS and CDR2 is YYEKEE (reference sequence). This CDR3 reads CASTLGDRESNQPQHF. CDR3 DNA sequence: TGTGCCAGCACCCTCGGGGACAGGGAAAGCAATCAGCCCCAGCATTTT.

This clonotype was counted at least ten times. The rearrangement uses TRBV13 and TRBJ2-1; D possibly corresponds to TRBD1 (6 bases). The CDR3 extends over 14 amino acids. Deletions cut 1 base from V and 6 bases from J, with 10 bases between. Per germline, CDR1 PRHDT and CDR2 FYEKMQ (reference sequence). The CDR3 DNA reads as TGTGCCAGCAGCTTAGCAGGGGCGGGCAATGAGCAGTTCTTC. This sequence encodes CASSLAGAGNEQFF.

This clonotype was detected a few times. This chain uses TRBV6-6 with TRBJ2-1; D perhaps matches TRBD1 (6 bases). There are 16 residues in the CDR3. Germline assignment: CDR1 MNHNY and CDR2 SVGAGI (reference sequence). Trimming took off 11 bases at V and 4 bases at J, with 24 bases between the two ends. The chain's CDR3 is CAAIYAPGHPYNEQFF. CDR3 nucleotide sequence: TGTGCCGCCATCTACGCCCCGGGACACCCTTACAATGAGCAGTTCTTC.

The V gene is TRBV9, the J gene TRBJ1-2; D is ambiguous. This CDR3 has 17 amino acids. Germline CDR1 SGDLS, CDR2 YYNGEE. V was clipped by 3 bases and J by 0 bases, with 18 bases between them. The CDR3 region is CASSAGLLSGANYGYTF. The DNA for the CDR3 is TGTGCCAGCAGCGCAGGCCTCCTGTCTGGAGCTAACTATGGCTACACCTTC. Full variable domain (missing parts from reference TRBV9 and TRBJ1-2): DSGVTQTPKHLITATGQRVTLRCSPRSGDLSVYWYQQSLDQGLQFLIQYYNGEERAKGNILERFSAQQFPDLHSELNLSSLELGDSALYFCASSAGLLSGANYGYTFGSGTRLTVV.

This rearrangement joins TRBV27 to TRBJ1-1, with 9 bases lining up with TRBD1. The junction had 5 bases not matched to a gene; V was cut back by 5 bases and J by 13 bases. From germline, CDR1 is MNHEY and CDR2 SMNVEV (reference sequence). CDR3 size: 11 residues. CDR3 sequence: CASSTWDRVFF. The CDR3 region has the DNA TGTGCCAGCAGTACCTGGGACAGGGTTTTCTTT.